The next 7 T cell receptor beta chains were all read from a single sample in a study of molecular identifiers for immune sequencing clone quantification. TCRdb itself ran the PCR reads through MiXCR, one entry per CDR3 protein. Of under 600,000 distinct CDR3 sequences in the sample, around 25% are singletons; the top ten hold approximately 0.76%. Input material: naive CD8+ T cells from blood, with Jurkat cell RNA spiked in. Sample subset: FACS-sorted CD8+CD4-CCR7+CD45RA+ naive T cells. The receptors here all came from a human donor in good health. Some libraries in this study had Jurkat cell RNA spiked in.

This clonotype was found once. Possible read error: a much larger clone is one base away. V and J are TRBV7-9 and TRBJ2-2; TRBD1 or TRBD2 may be the D gene (5 bases each). CDR3 length: 16 residues. V lost 3 bases and J 5 bases, leaving 16 bases between the germline ends. Germline V CDR1 and CDR2: SEHNR, FQNEAQ (reference sequence). In DNA, the CDR3 is TGTGCCAGCAGCTTCCCGGGACGGAGTAAGACCGGGGAGCTGTTTTTT. It codes for CASSFPGRSKTGELFF.

This clonotype has more than one count but fewer than ten. The chain combines TRBV27 with TRBJ2-7, with 9 bases lining up with TRBD1. The junction had 12 bases not matched to a gene; V was cut back by 5 bases and J by 7 bases. The CDR3 is made up of 15 amino acids. Looked up from germline, CDR1 is MNHEY and CDR2 is SMNVEV (reference sequence). CDR3 residues: CASSPLRDRDHEQYF. The CDR3 DNA reads as TGTGCCAGCAGTCCCCTCCGGGACAGGGATCATGAGCAGTACTTC.

This clonotype showed up just a few times. The chain carries TRBV12-3 or TRBV12-4 and TRBJ1-4; 7 positions match TRBD1. Germline trimming cut 4 bases from V and 6 bases from J; bases unmatched to any gene: 8. This CDR3 has 15 residues. Here the CDR3 reads CASSYGKGADEKLFF. The CDR3 nucleotides are TGTGCCAGCAGTTATGGGAAGGGGGCTGATGAAAAACTGTTTTTT.

There are a few counts of this clonotype. The chain recombines TRBV20-1 with TRBJ1-1; no clear D gene. V shed 1 base and J shed 7 bases, with 10 bases lying between them. Looked up from germline, CDR1 is DFQATT and CDR2 is SNEGSKA (reference sequence). The CDR3 consists of 12 residues. CDR3 region: CSARVVNGEAFF. The CDR3 DNA sequence: TGCAGTGCTAGAGTGGTGAACGGTGAAGCTTTCTTT.

The rearrangement links TRBV4-1 to TRBJ1-1, with D possibly being TRBD1 (6 bases). Trimming removed 1 base from V and 4 bases from J, with 7 bases in between. This CDR3 comprises 13 residues. Germline assignment: CDR1 MGHRA and CDR2 YSYEKL. DNA of the CDR3: TGCGCCAGCAGCCAAGGACAGGCCACTGAAGCTTTCTTT. It codes for CASSQGQATEAFF.

The V and J genes are TRBV5-6 and TRBJ2-7, with D possibly matching TRBD2 (6 bases). Deletions cut 5 bases from V and 0 bases from J, with 15 bases between. This CDR3 is built from 15 residues. Germline V gene data show CDR1 as SGHDT and CDR2 as YYEEEE. For the CDR3, the DNA is TGTGCCAGCAGTGGTGGCGGGGAAGCCTCCTACGAGCAGTACTTC. Its translation: CASSGGGEASYEQYF.

The chain joins TRBV7-9 to TRBJ1-3; the D is unclear. V lost 5 bases and J 0 bases, leaving 8 bases between the germline ends. The CDR3 spans 14 residues. Looked up from germline, CDR1 is SEHNR and CDR2 is FQNEAQ (reference sequence). This chain's CDR3 is CASSDGYSGNTIYF. Written as DNA, the CDR3 is TGTGCCAGCAGCGACGGATACTCTGGAAACACCATATATTTT. The entire variable domain, with the rest obtained from reference TRBV7-9 and TRBJ1-3, is as follows: DTGVSQNPRHKITKRGQNVTFRCDPISEHNRLYWYRQTLGQGPEFLTYFQNEAQLEKSRLLSDRFSAERPKGSFSTLEIQRTEQGDSAMYLCASSDGYSGNTIYFGEGSWLTVV.